This TCR beta chain was captured by sequencing in a study of blood T cell repertoires in COVID-19. In the study overall: Samples came from the United States, Italy and Spain, spanning acute and convalescent COVID-19. Sources were T cells, B-cell-depleted T cells, or PBMCs; the material itself was cDNA or gDNA.

Methods used by the authors: Nucleated cell number was recorded as an estimate derived from reference gene primer amplification. Data came from immunoSEQ multiplex PCR; TCRdb stores just in-frame clones and leaves some out. V, J and clone size are those of that table, while D and trimming were read from the DNA. The sample records 150,000 to 250,000 clones, approximately 90% being singletons. The CDR3 runs to 13 residues. The V gene's germline CDR1 is LNHDA and CDR2 SQIVND (reference sequence). Adults between roughly 18 and 100 years of age took part from 20 to 25 US areas. A remark on this clone: A junction boundary mismatches the germline segment, possibly from a read error.

The sequenced sample consisted of PBMCs or T cells enriched from blood (not recorded which). The J gene is TRBJ1-2, the V gene TRBV19; 8 bases are shared with TRBD1. The source is a woman aged 25 to 39 who had recovered from COVID-19. CDR3 coding DNA: TGTGCCAGTAGTATAGGACCCCGGACAGGGACGGCCTTC. Protein product: CASSIGPRTGTAF.